The 31 T cell receptor beta chains listed next were all sequenced from one sample in a study of tumor-infiltrating lymphocytes in oesophageal squamous cell carcinoma. In TCRdb, the PCR reads were re-called with MiXCR into one record per CDR3 protein. This sample carries approximately 20,000 distinct CDR3 sequences, roughly 40% of them seen once, and the ten largest clones take less than 45%. Sequencing was carried out using esophageal tumor tissue. The receptor set was obtained from a male donor with esophageal squamous cell carcinoma.

This clonotype appeared a few times. The rearrangement links TRBV12-3 or TRBV12-4 to TRBJ2-1; 10 positions agree with TRBD2. With the DNA end fitting TRBJ2-7 better, the J assignment may be wrong. This CDR3 is built from 15 residues. CDR3 DNA sequence: TGTGCCAGCAGTAATCTAGCGGGGGCCTACAATGAGCAGTACTTC. It codes for CASSNLAGAYNEQYF.

This clonotype was recorded once. This chain links TRBV7-4 with TRBJ2-2; D not resolved. Germline loops: CDR1 SGHVT, CDR2 SQSDAQ. V shed 6 bases and J shed 4 bases, with 6 bases lying between them. This CDR3 is 12 amino acids long. Here the CDR3 DNA reads TGTGCCAGCAGTATTACCACCGGGGAGCTGTTTTTT. As protein: CASSITTGELFF.

The chain joins TRBV4-2 to TRBJ2-7; 9 bases map to TRBD2. The CDR3 totals 17 residues. Germline CDR1 LGHNA, CDR2 YNFKEQ. V trimming: 0 bases; J trimming: 0 bases; junction bases outside the gene matches: 6. This chain's CDR3 is CASSQDRGSGGSYEQYF. DNA for the CDR3: TGTGCCAGCAGCCAAGATCGGGGTAGCGGGGGCTCCTACGAGCAGTACTTC.

The chain couples TRBV7-6 to TRBJ2-7; TRBD2 matches 9 bases. The closer fit of TRBJ2-4 to the DNA end suggests the J call may be wrong. Germline-derived CDR1 and CDR2 are SGHVS and FNYEAQ. This CDR3 has 12 residues. The CDR3, as DNA: TGTGCTATAGCGGGGGACAAAAACATTCAGTACTTC. Translating gives CAIAGDKNIQYF.

This clonotype has at least ten counts. This chain connects TRBV15 to TRBJ1-1; the match to TRBD1 covers 10 bases. J gave up 3 bases and V 0 bases, and 7 bases lay outside the gene matches. Germline lookup yields CDR1 LNHNV and CDR2 YYDKDF (reference sequence). The CDR3 is 17 residues long. CDR3 in amino acids: CATSRERTGGADTEAFF. The CDR3 DNA follows: TGTGCCACCAGCAGAGAAAGGACAGGGGGGGCGGACACTGAAGCTTTCTTT. Using reference TRBV15 and TRBJ1-1 for the parts outside the CDR3, the full variable domain is DAMVIQNPRYQVTQFGKPVTLSCSQTLNHNVMYWYQQKSSQAPKLLFHYYDKDFNNEADTPDNFQSRRPNTSFCFLDIRSPGLGDTAMYLCATSRERTGGADTEAFFGQGTRLTVV.

The sample holds many counts of this clonotype. A much larger clonotype is one base distant, so this may be a read error. This chain connects TRBV11-3 to TRBJ2-7; 8 bases match TRBD2. Trimming cost V 4 bases and J 7 bases; bases outside gene matches: 15. This CDR3 contains 16 residues. The germline gives CDR1 SGHNT, CDR2 YENEEA. The CDR3 nucleotides are TGTGCCAGCAGCTACATTAGCAGCGGGAGAAACGATGAGCAGTACTTC. It yields the protein CASSYISSGRNDEQYF.

Ten or more counts support this clonotype. The V call is TRBV5-6, the J call TRBJ1-6; the match to TRBD1 covers 7 bases. CDR3 length: 16 residues. The germline CDR1 and CDR2 sequences are SGHDT and YYEEEE. V lost 0 bases, J lost 0 bases, and 0 bases stayed unmatched. The CDR3 nucleotides read TGTGCCAGCAGCTTGGGGGACAGCTCCTATAATTCACCCCTCCACTTT. This gives the protein CASSLGDSSYNSPLHF.

The chain employs TRBV7-6 and TRBJ2-5; 12 nucleotides line up with TRBD2. Gene TRBJ2-1 matches the end of the DNA better, so the J call may be wrong. This CDR3 comprises 17 residues. CDR1 and CDR2 from the germline V gene are SGHVS and FNYEAQ. For the CDR3, the DNA is TGTGCCAGCAGCTATACTAGCGGGGGGTGGTCCTACAATGAGCAGTTCTTC. This encodes CASSYTSGGWSYNEQFF.

By share, this clonotype counts as medium-sized (0.01 to 0.1%). The J gene is TRBJ2-3, the V gene TRBV7-3, with 8 bases identical to TRBD2. The CDR3 is 16 amino acids. CDR1 is SGHTA, CDR2 FQGTGA, per germline. V lost 0 bases, J lost 0 bases, and 2 bases stayed unmatched. The CDR3 is CASSLTRGGSTDTQYF. The CDR3 nucleotides read TGTGCCAGCAGCTTAACCCGGGGGGGTAGCACAGATACGCAGTATTTT.

This clonotype has a count of ten or more. The chain combines TRBV10-3 with TRBJ2-6; unclear D gene. Trimming removed 3 bases from V and 0 bases from J, with 9 bases in between. The CDR3 is 16 amino acids. Looked up from germline, CDR1 is ENHRY and CDR2 is SYGVKD. For the CDR3, the DNA is TGTGCCATCAGTGACCTTACCCGCTCTGGGGCCAACGTCCTGACTTTC. Translating it yields CAISDLTRSGANVLTF.

Within the sample, this clonotype is medium-sized. This rearrangement joins TRBV11-2 to TRBJ2-2; tentatively, D is TRBD1 (5 bases). CDR3 length equals 17 residues. Germline V lookup: CDR1 SGHAT, CDR2 FQNNGV. Trimming shortened V by 2 bases and J by 4 bases, and 17 bases separated the two germline ends. In DNA form, the CDR3 reads TGTGCCAGCAGCTTAATCCGCCAGGGCCGTTTCACCGGGGAGCTGTTTTTT. It yields the protein CASSLIRQGRFTGELFF.

This clonotype was detected many times. This could be a read error, since a much larger clone is one nucleotide away. The chain uses TRBV6-6 and TRBJ2-7; no reliable D call. Per the germline V gene, CDR1 is MNHNY and CDR2 is SVGAGI (reference sequence). The CDR3 length is 15 residues. Trimming left V 0 bases short and J 7 bases short, with 16 bases between. The CDR3 spells CASSYSSRRDNEQYF. CDR3 in DNA: TGTGCCAGCAGTTACTCGAGCAGGAGAGACAATGAGCAGTACTTC.

This rearrangement joins TRBV12-3 or TRBV12-4 to TRBJ2-3; a possible D gene is TRBD2 (6 bases). The CDR3 consists of 15 residues. Trimming left V 3 bases short and J 11 bases short, with 21 bases between. This chain's CDR3 is CASSLGRGLAYEQYF. CDR3 sequence (DNA): TGTGCCAGCAGTTTGGGGCGGGGCTTGGCCTACGAGCAGTATTTT.

The chain is built from TRBV13 and TRBJ2-7; D is perhaps TRBD1 or TRBD2 (6 bases each). Germline V gene lookup returns CDR1 PRHDT and CDR2 FYEKMQ (reference sequence). This CDR3 contains 15 residues. The germline V and J ends were trimmed by 3 bases and 3 bases, with 15 bases remaining between them. The CDR3 is CASSLTSGAIYEQYF. The CDR3 bases are TGTGCCAGCAGCTTGACTTCGGGGGCGATCTACGAGCAGTACTTC.

This clonotype was observed a handful of times. A much larger clone lies one base from this, so it may be a read error. This chain connects TRBV14 to TRBJ2-1, with 13 nucleotides matching TRBD2. The J call may be wrong; the DNA end is better matched by TRBJ2-7. CDR1 SGHDN and CDR2 FVKESK come from the germline V gene. This CDR3 is built from 20 residues. CDR3 sequence (DNA): TGTGCCAGCAGCCCCTTCTCACTAGCGGGAGGGCCCCGATCCTACAATGAGCAGTACTTC. Its translation is CASSPFSLAGGPRSYNEQYF.

In regard to this clonotype: This may arise from a read error, as a much more abundant clone is one base away. V and J are TRBV5-1 and TRBJ2-7; D is possibly TRBD1 or TRBD2 (6 bases each). CDR3 length equals 18 residues. Germline loops: CDR1 SGHRS, CDR2 YFSETQ. V was cut by 0 bases and J by 0 bases, with 19 bases left in between. The CDR3, as DNA: TGCGCCAGCAGCTTGGCCGCATCGTTAGAGGGGGGCTCCTACGAGCAGTACTTC. Its protein product is CASSLAASLEGGSYEQYF.

This clonotype was recorded a few times. V and J are TRBV9 and TRBJ2-7; D is unclear. From germline, CDR1 is SGDLS and CDR2 YYNGEE. The CDR3 has 12 residues. Trimming left V 4 bases short and J 2 bases short, with 7 bases between. This chain's CDR3 is CASSSGPYEQYF. In nucleotides, the CDR3 is TGTGCCAGCAGCTCCGGGCCCTACGAGCAGTACTTC.

This clonotype was detected many times. The chain combines TRBV27 with TRBJ2-7, with D perhaps assigned TRBD1 or TRBD2 (7 bases each). Germline CDR1 and CDR2: MNHEY and SMNVEV (reference sequence). This CDR3 comprises 13 residues. Trimming removed 5 bases from V and 7 bases from J, with 15 bases in between. CDR3 sequence (DNA): TGTGCCAGCAGTGCCCCCAGGGGGGGTGAGCAGTACTTC. Translated, it gives CASSAPRGGEQYF.

The chain uses TRBV7-6 and TRBJ2-3; possible D gene TRBD1, 6 bases. The CDR3 extends over 14 amino acids. Germline CDR1 is SGHVS and CDR2 is FNYEAQ. V was clipped by 1 base and J by 4 bases, with 9 bases between them. The CDR3 loop is CASSLETGSDTQYF. The CDR3 region has the DNA TGTGCCAGCAGCTTAGAGACAGGTTCAGATACGCAGTATTTT. The whole variable domain, remainder taken from reference TRBV7-6 and TRBJ2-3, is GAGVSQSPRYKVTKRGQDVALRCDPISGHVSLYWYRQALGQGPEFLTYFNYEAQQDKSGLPNDRFSAERPEGSISTLTIQRTEQRDSAMYRCASSLETGSDTQYFGPGTRLTVL.

This clonotype was observed at least ten times. The chain joins TRBV19 to TRBJ1-1; unclear D gene. Between the trimmed V and J ends, which lost 5 bases and 4 bases, there was a span of 11 bases. The V gene's germline CDR1 is LNHDA and CDR2 SQIVND (reference sequence). The CDR3 is 13 residues long. CDR3 sequence: CASSSGHGTEAFF. The CDR3 DNA sequence: TGTGCCAGTAGTTCCGGGCACGGCACTGAAGCTTTCTTT.

V usage is TRBV25-1 and J usage is TRBJ1-1; D gene ambiguous. With 2 bases removed from V and 1 base from J, the gap between germline ends came to 8 bases. Germline V CDR1 and CDR2: MGHDK, SYGVNS. The CDR3 extends over 14 amino acids. CDR3 loop: CASSERYTNTEAFF. CDR3 nucleotides: TGTGCCAGCAGTGAACGGTATACGAACACTGAAGCTTTCTTT.

This clonotype was seen at least ten times. This sequence joins TRBV7-9 and TRBJ1-6; no definite D call. CDR1 and CDR2 (germline): SEHNR, FQNEAQ (reference sequence). Trimming took 5 bases from V and 8 from J, leaving 16 bases between them. The CDR3 loop spans 15 amino acids. CDR3 sequence: CASSPRGVVYSPLHF. CDR3 bases: TGTGCCAGCAGCCCGCGTGGGGTCGTTTATTCACCCCTCCACTTT.

The chain is built from TRBV12-3 or TRBV12-4 and TRBJ2-5, with 7 positions matching TRBD2. The junction had 7 bases not matched to a gene; V was cut back by 1 base and J by 5 bases. The CDR3 runs 15 residues. The chain's CDR3 is CASSLGSGMSETQYF. The CDR3, as DNA: TGTGCCAGCAGTTTAGGCAGCGGGATGTCGGAGACCCAGTACTTC.

The sample holds many counts of this clonotype. This chain joins TRBV28 and TRBJ2-6; TRBD1 matches 10 bases. Trimming took 5 bases from V and 0 from J; bases not matched to a gene: 4. The CDR3 runs 17 residues. Germline CDR1 and CDR2: MDHEN and SYDVKM. Here the CDR3 reads CASSRDRGLSGANVLTF. In DNA, the CDR3 is TGTGCCAGCAGTAGGGACAGGGGTCTCTCTGGGGCCAACGTCCTGACTTTC.

This clonotype was seen just once. In nucleotides, the CDR3 is TGTGCCAGCAGTTACTCTTGGGGCGGAGTAGCCAAAAACATTCAGTACTTC. Residues: CASSYSWGGVAKNIQYF. The chain combines TRBV6-6 with TRBJ2-4, with D possibly matching TRBD1 (5 bases). CDR1 and CDR2 from the germline V gene are MNHNY and SVGAGI (reference sequence). The CDR3 length is 17 residues. V lost 0 bases to trimming and J lost 0 bases, with 12 bases between them.

This clonotype was seen repeatedly, ten times or more. Since no conserved phenylalanine or tryptophan closes the CDR3, a read error is the likely cause. The DNA is omitted, as the CDR3 cannot be located on it reliably, and the CDR3 follows TCRdb's listing. The V and J genes are TRBV10-3 and TRBJ2-5; TRBD2 was called by the table and not checked on the DNA. CDR1 and CDR2 (germline): ENHRY, SYGVKD. Counting both end residues, the CDR3 totals 9 amino acids. CDR3 sequence reads: CAITKGLAG.

At least ten counts were recorded for this clonotype. The rearrangement joins TRBV18 to TRBJ2-3, with 7 bases identical to TRBD1. Germline V lookup: CDR1 KGHSH, CDR2 LQKENI. The CDR3 consists of 15 residues. Germline trimming cut 3 bases from V and 2 bases from J; bases unmatched to any gene: 5. CDR3 amino acids: CASSPVGTDTDTQYF. CDR3 nucleotide sequence: TGTGCCAGCTCACCGGTCGGGACAGACACAGATACGCAGTATTTT.

Many counts were recorded for this clonotype. The rearrangement joins TRBV2 to TRBJ1-2, with D perhaps TRBD1 (6 bases). V shed 11 bases and J shed 3 bases, with 16 bases lying between them. Germline values: CDR1 SNHLY, CDR2 FYNNEI. The length of the CDR3 is 13 residues. CDR3 in DNA: TGTGCCCAAGGGGCGGGGGCCGACTATGGCTACACCTTC. This gives the protein CAQGAGADYGYTF.

The chain has TRBV4-2 and TRBJ2-1; TRBD2 agrees at 9 bases. The J call may be mistaken, given a closer DNA end match to TRBJ2-5. The CDR3 covers 15 residues. The germline gives CDR1 LGHNA, CDR2 YNFKEQ. The CDR3 region is CASSQVAGEVETQYF. The CDR3 DNA is TGTGCCAGCAGCCAAGTAGCGGGAGAGGTAGAGACCCAGTACTTC.

There are many counts of this clonotype. The rearrangement links TRBV5-6 to TRBJ2-7; 8 nucleotides align to TRBD1. The V gene end was trimmed by 1 base and the J gene end by 4 bases; junction bases not matched to a gene: 10. There are 16 residues in the CDR3. Germline CDR1 and CDR2: SGHDT and YYEEEE. CDR3 in DNA: TGTGCCAGCAGCTTGTGGACGGGACAGGTGTTTTACGAGCAGTACTTC. Translated, it gives CASSLWTGQVFYEQYF. Full variable domain (remainder filled in from reference TRBV5-6 and TRBJ2-7): DAGVTQSPTHLIKTRGQQVTLRCSPKSGHDTVSWYQQALGQGPQFIFQYYEEEERQRGNFPDRFSGHQFPNYSSELNVNALLLGDSALYLCASSLWTGQVFYEQYFGPGTRLTVT.

In the case of this clonotype: An end of the junction differs from the germline gene, which may be a read error. The CDR3 bases are TGTGCCAGCAGTTCAGCAGGGAATTCACCCCTCCACTTC. This translates into CASSSAGNSPLHF. The genes are TRBV12-3 or TRBV12-4 and TRBJ2-7; D possibly corresponds to TRBD1 (5 bases). The CDR3 has 13 residues.